The 17 T cell receptor beta chains presented below share a single source sample, sequenced in a study of control samples from healthy donors and cancer patients. Method: immunoSEQ multiplex PCR; TCRdb's copy keeps in-frame clones and lacks some. Of 150,000 to 200,000 clones listed, 90% are singletons. The sequenced sample was blood. The receptor set was obtained from a woman aged 45-65 years in good health.

The CDR3 here is CASSIDPGHSNQPQHF. The CDR3 bases are TGTGCCAGTAGTATAGATCCGGGACATAGCAATCAGCCCCAGCATTTT. The chain combines TRBV19 with TRBJ1-5, with D possibly matching TRBD1 (6 bases). Per germline, CDR1 LNHDA and CDR2 SQIVND (reference sequence). The V end was cut by 0 bases, the J end by 0 bases, with 9 bases between. The CDR3 covers 16 residues.

This chain uses TRBV5-1 with TRBJ2-3; 9 bases agree with TRBD2. The CDR3 totals 17 residues. CDR1 is SGHRS and CDR2 is YFSETQ in the germline V gene. The J segment lost 8 bases and the V segment lost 1 base, leaving 14 bases of the junction unmatched. The CDR3 bases are TGCGCCAGCAGCTTGAAGTTAGAGAGCGGGAGGAGGGGTACGCAGTATTTT. This codes for CASSLKLESGRRGTQYF.

V usage is TRBV28 and J usage is TRBJ1-1; D not certain. Trimming shortened V by 8 bases and J by 11 bases, and 15 bases separated the two germline ends. In germline, CDR1 is MDHEN, CDR2 SYDVKM. There are 11 residues in the CDR3. Here the CDR3 reads CASSITVSAFF. CDR3 sequence (DNA): TGTGCCAGCTCAATCACGGTTAGCGCTTTCTTT.

The J gene is TRBJ2-7, the V gene TRBV14; possibly TRBD2 for D (6 bases). The germline CDR1 and CDR2 sequences are SGHDN and FVKESK. CDR3 length: 14 amino acids. V dropped 5 bases and J dropped 3 bases, with 14 bases sitting between them. The CDR3 sequence is CASSDGGPGYEQYF. The CDR3 DNA sequence: TGTGCCAGCAGCGACGGGGGTCCGGGCTACGAGCAGTACTTC.

The chain recombines TRBV18 with TRBJ1-5; D is perhaps TRBD1 (6 bases). The CDR3 contains 16 residues. CDR1 is KGHSH and CDR2 is LQKENI in the germline V gene. V shed 4 bases and J shed 1 base, with 14 bases lying between them. CDR3 bases: TGTGCCAGCTCACTCCTGACAGGAGGGAGCAATCAGCCCCAGCATTTT. The encoded protein is CASSLLTGGSNQPQHF.

This clone was recorded a few times. The J gene is TRBJ1-2, the V gene TRBV13; D remains ambiguous. Trimming removed 1 base from V and 0 bases from J, with 18 bases in between. The CDR3 sequence is 18 residues long. Germline CDR1 reads PRHDT; CDR2 reads FYEKMQ (reference sequence). In nucleotides, the CDR3 is TGTGCCAGCAGCTTAGCTCCGGCGGGCCGCGGGGCTAACTATGGCTACACCTTC. It codes for CASSLAPAGRGANYGYTF.

The rearrangement joins TRBV12-3 or TRBV12-4 to TRBJ1-1; perhaps TRBD1 as D (5 bases). The V gene lost 5 bases and the J gene lost 5 bases, with 9 bases spanning the gap. This CDR3 region has 12 residues. The CDR3 DNA sequence: TGTGCCAGCAGTCGAGGGGAGACTGAAGCTTTCTTT. Translated, it gives CASSRGETEAFF.

This clone was seen a single time. This chain uses TRBV6-6 with TRBJ1-4, with 7 bases aligning to TRBD1. V was pared by 0 bases and J by 7 bases, with 8 bases of the junction left unmatched. Germline V CDR1 and CDR2: MNHNY, SVGAGI (reference sequence). This CDR3 is built from 16 residues. DNA of the CDR3: TGTGCCAGCAGTTACTCTTACAGGGGAGGAGGTGAAAAACTGTTTTTT. Its protein product is CASSYSYRGGGEKLFF.

Only one count was recorded for this clone. This chain links TRBV2 with TRBJ1-6; a weak D match, TRBD1 (5 bases). V was cut by 6 bases and J by 5 bases, with 14 bases left in between. CDR1 and CDR2 (germline): SNHLY, FYNNEI. The CDR3 runs 15 residues. The CDR3 spells CASSLGHPNNSPLHF. The CDR3 DNA reads TGTGCCAGCAGCCTCGGACATCCCAATAATTCACCCCTCCACTTT.

The gene calls are TRBV11-2 and TRBJ1-1; no clear D gene. The CDR3 has 12 residues. Germline V gene lookup returns CDR1 SGHAT and CDR2 FQNNGV. The V gene lost 2 bases and the J gene lost 7 bases, with 8 bases spanning the gap. CDR3 DNA: TGTGCCAGCAGCTTAAGTCAGATTGAAGCTTTCTTT. It specifies CASSLSQIEAFF.

The chain employs TRBV3-1 (or the pseudogene TRBV3-2) and TRBJ1-4; D may be TRBD1 (5 bases). This CDR3 region has 17 residues. Trimming shortened V by 1 base and J by 2 bases, and 14 bases separated the two germline ends. The germline V gene has CDR1 LGHDT and CDR2 YNNKEL (reference sequence). The CDR3 here is CASSQVGGGITNEKLFF. CDR3 nucleotides: TGTGCCAGCAGCCAAGTGGGGGGTGGGATTACTAATGAAAAACTGTTTTTT.

The chain links TRBV7-8 to TRBJ2-5; D is ambiguous. CDR3 length equals 13 residues. V lost 1 base and J lost 5, with 8 bases in between. Germline CDR1 is SGHVS and CDR2 is FQNEAQ. CDR3: CASSLGLRETQYF. The CDR3, as DNA: TGTGCCAGCAGCTTAGGCCTGAGGGAGACCCAGTACTTC.

As DNA, the CDR3 is TGTGCCAGCAGCTTAACGGCGGGGACGGCTAACTATGGCTACACCTTC. It specifies CASSLTAGTANYGYTF. This rearrangement joins TRBV7-3 to TRBJ1-2, with TRBD1 as a possible D gene (5 bases). With 0 bases removed from V and 0 bases from J, the gap between germline ends came to 11 bases. In germline, CDR1 is SGHTA, CDR2 FQGTGA. The CDR3 has 16 residues.

As DNA, the CDR3 is TGTGCCAGCTCACCCCGACAGGGAATGAACACTGAAGCTTTCTTT. This gives the protein CASSPRQGMNTEAFF. This chain links TRBV18 with TRBJ1-1; TRBD1 matches at 7 bases. Trimming removed 3 bases from V and 0 bases from J; junction bases left unmatched: 4. The CDR3 loop spans 15 amino acids. Germline CDR1 reads KGHSH; CDR2 reads LQKENI.

Only one count was recorded for this clone. The rearrangement links TRBV27 to TRBJ2-5; TRBD2 matches at 7 bases. V dropped 1 base and J dropped 8; count of bases not matched to a gene: 10. The CDR3 consists of 15 residues. Per the germline V gene, CDR1 is MNHEY and CDR2 is SMNVEV (reference sequence). The CDR3 loop reads CASSLFGWEGITQYF. CDR3 bases: TGTGCCAGCAGTTTATTCGGATGGGAGGGGATAACCCAGTACTTC.

The chain joins TRBV9 to TRBJ1-4; D call uncertain. V was pared by 4 bases and J by 6 bases, with 10 bases between. In germline, CDR1 is SGDLS, CDR2 YYNGEE. This CDR3 region has 13 residues. The CDR3 DNA reads as TGTGCCAGCAGCCCTCAGCAGGATGAAAAACTGTTTTTT. Translation gives CASSPQQDEKLFF.

This clone has a single count. This chain uses TRBV3-1 (or the pseudogene TRBV3-2) with TRBJ1-1; a possible D gene is TRBD1 (6 bases). The CDR3 totals 13 residues. With 7 bases removed from V and 0 bases from J, the gap between germline ends came to 9 bases. Germline V lookup: CDR1 LGHDT, CDR2 YNNKEL (reference sequence). CDR3 amino acids: CASTRQVNTEAFF. The CDR3, as DNA: TGTGCCAGCACCCGACAGGTGAACACTGAAGCTTTCTTT.